These 25 T cell receptor beta chains were sequenced from one sample in a study of blood T cells in healthy people across ages. A second about 7 to 11 cycle PCR used barcoded and J-beta primers. TCRdb passed the 5' RACE reads through MiXCR, listing each CDR3 protein once. The table records about 1.5 million distinct CDR3 sequences, 35% to 45% of them present only once. The sample was blood. Every receptor here comes from a woman aged 18-29 years in good health.

This chain links TRBV6-6 with TRBJ2-6; TRBD1 is a possible D gene (5 bases). The germline V gene encodes CDR1 MNHNY and CDR2 SVGAGI (reference sequence). V lost 5 bases and J lost 0, with 8 bases in between. This CDR3 is 15 amino acids long. This CDR3 reads CASSQQASGANVLTF. DNA for the CDR3: TGTGCCAGCAGTCAACAGGCCTCTGGGGCCAACGTCCTGACTTTC.

A remark on this clonotype: This may arise from a read error, as a much more abundant clone is one base away. The chain couples TRBV20-1 to TRBJ2-7, with TRBD1 matching 8 bases. Germline V CDR1 and CDR2: DFQATT, SNEGSKA (reference sequence). V was pared by 7 bases and J by 5 bases, with 10 bases of the junction left unmatched. The CDR3 contains 13 residues. CDR3 amino acids: CSVAMTGDHEQYF. The CDR3 nucleotides read TGCAGTGTTGCGATGACAGGGGACCACGAGCAGTACTTC.

This clonotype turned up a few times. The gene calls are TRBV7-2 and TRBJ2-7; 8 bases map to TRBD1. Looked up from germline, CDR1 is SGHTA and CDR2 is FQGNSA. V shed 5 bases and J 5 bases; nucleotides not matched to a gene: 8. CDR3 length: 14 residues. The CDR3 DNA reads as TGTGCCAGCAGCACGCGACAGGGGCCCAACGAGCAGTACTTC. Protein product: CASSTRQGPNEQYF.

Only a few counts were recorded for this clonotype. The rearrangement uses TRBV27 and TRBJ2-1; 13 nucleotides agree with TRBD2. Germline CDR1 MNHEY, CDR2 SMNVEV (reference sequence). The V gene end was trimmed by 5 bases and the J gene end by 1 base; junction bases not matched to a gene: 8. The CDR3 has 18 residues. The CDR3, as DNA: TGTGCCAGCAGTCTAAGGACTAGCGGGAGTTTGTCCTACAATGAGCAGTTCTTC. Its protein product is CASSLRTSGSLSYNEQFF.

The chain combines TRBV12-3 or TRBV12-4 with TRBJ1-5; D unresolved. The CDR3 loop spans 17 amino acids. The ends were cut back, 0 bases at V and 4 bases at J, with 16 bases in the middle. This chain's CDR3 is CASSLAFFSPGNQPQHF. CDR3 coding DNA: TGTGCCAGCAGTTTAGCGTTTTTCTCCCCGGGTAATCAGCCCCAGCATTTT.

This chain uses TRBV6-5 with TRBJ2-3; 7 bases are shared with TRBD1. CDR1 and CDR2 from the germline V gene are MNHEY and SVGAGI. The CDR3 covers 15 residues. After removal of 6 bases from V and 2 bases from J, the junction contained 8 bases not matched to a gene. The CDR3 coding sequence is TGTGCCAGCAGCCTGAACAGGGGCCACACAGATACGCAGTATTTT. Translating gives CASSLNRGHTDTQYF.

The chain combines TRBV15 with TRBJ2-1; D possibly corresponds to TRBD1 (6 bases). The V gene lost 2 bases and the J gene lost 9 bases, with 11 bases spanning the gap. The germline CDR1 and CDR2 sequences are LNHNV and YYDKDF (reference sequence). This CDR3 spans 13 amino acids. CDR3 sequence reads: CATSRRTGSEQFF. The CDR3 region has the DNA TGTGCCACCAGCAGACGAACAGGGAGTGAGCAGTTCTTC.

This clonotype appeared a few times. The CDR3 DNA follows: TGCAGTGCTACGGGACGTCGGAATGAAAAACTGTTTTTT. Translation: CSATGRRNEKLFF. The chain is built from TRBV20-1 and TRBJ1-4; tentative D call: TRBD1 (5 bases). This CDR3 has 13 residues. Trimming removed 4 bases from V and 5 bases from J, with 11 bases in between. The germline gives CDR1 DFQATT, CDR2 SNEGSKA (reference sequence).

The genes are TRBV4-2 and TRBJ2-4; D gene unclear. The DNA end is a closer match to TRBJ2-5, so the J assignment may be wrong. The CDR3 length is 13 residues. Germline assignment: CDR1 LGHNA and CDR2 YNFKEQ. CDR3 protein: CASSDLEIGTQYF. Here the CDR3 DNA reads TGTGCCAGCTCCGATCTGGAGATCGGGACCCAGTACTTC.

This clonotype was observed a few times. The genes are TRBV5-1 and TRBJ1-5; D unclear. Looked up from germline, CDR1 is SGHRS and CDR2 is YFSETQ. V shed 1 base and J shed 4 bases, with 15 bases lying between them. The CDR3 totals 16 residues. CDR3: CASSLSPGEGNQPQHF. DNA for the CDR3: TGCGCCAGCAGCTTGTCTCCCGGGGAAGGGAATCAGCCCCAGCATTTT.

This clonotype was counted only a few times. The gene calls are TRBV20-1 and TRBJ2-7; 13 bases are shared with TRBD2. J gave up 5 bases and V 6 bases, and 7 bases lay outside the gene matches. Germline loops: CDR1 DFQATT, CDR2 SNEGSKA (reference sequence). CDR3 size: 14 residues. The CDR3 region has the DNA TGCAGTGCACATGGACTAGCGGGGGTAGACGAGCAGTACTTC. Translated, it gives CSAHGLAGVDEQYF.

This clonotype was detected only a few times. The chain links TRBV20-1 to TRBJ1-5; 8 bases align to TRBD1. V lost 5 bases and J lost 5; bases outside the gene matches: 8. The CDR3 totals 14 residues. Germline loops: CDR1 DFQATT, CDR2 SNEGSKA (reference sequence). The CDR3 DNA reads TGCAGTGCTTCACAGGGGGTAAGGGATCAGCCCCAGCATTTT. Protein: CSASQGVRDQPQHF.

V and J are TRBV20-1 and TRBJ2-1; 9 nucleotides agree with TRBD2. The CDR3 consists of 15 residues. The germline V gene encodes CDR1 DFQATT and CDR2 SNEGSKA (reference sequence). The trim removed 0 bases at V and 3 bases at J, leaving 3 bases unmatched. The CDR3 reads CSARESGRFYNEQFF. The CDR3 region has the DNA TGCAGTGCTAGAGAAAGCGGGAGGTTCTACAATGAGCAGTTCTTC.

The rearrangement uses TRBV6-5 and TRBJ2-5; possible D gene TRBD1, 5 bases. Trimming removed 2 bases at V and 11 bases at J, with 21 bases between. Per the germline V gene, CDR1 is MNHEY and CDR2 is SVGAGI. The CDR3 sequence is 15 residues long. The CDR3 region is CASSYVDRSYNEQYF. Written as DNA, the CDR3 is TGTGCCAGCAGTTACGTAGACAGATCGTACAATGAGCAGTACTTC.

This chain joins TRBV12-3 or TRBV12-4 and TRBJ2-5; maybe TRBD2 (7 bases). The CDR3 totals 16 residues. Between the trimmed V and J ends, which lost 3 bases and 1 base, there was a span of 15 bases. This chain's CDR3 is CASSLIRGAAQETQYF. The CDR3 coding sequence is TGTGCCAGCAGTTTGATTCGGGGGGCGGCCCAAGAGACCCAGTACTTC.

V usage is TRBV2 and J usage is TRBJ2-3; 8 bases fit TRBD2. There are 18 residues in the CDR3. CDR1 and CDR2 from the germline V gene are SNHLY and FYNNEI. The trim removed 5 bases at V and 4 bases at J, leaving 17 bases unmatched. In DNA form, the CDR3 reads TGTGCCAGCAGTAAGACAGACCGTAGCGGGATTTCCGCAGATACGCAGTATTTT. This gives the protein CASSKTDRSGISADTQYF.

The gene calls are TRBV10-2 and TRBJ2-5; 9 bases are shared with TRBD1. V lost 5 bases and J lost 5; bases outside the gene matches: 9. The CDR3 consists of 15 residues. CDR1 is WSHSY, CDR2 SAAADI, per germline. The CDR3 DNA reads as TGCGCCAGCAGTCCCCACAGGGGGCTAAGGGAGACCCAGTACTTC. Residues: CASSPHRGLRETQYF.

The chain combines TRBV14 with TRBJ2-7; D is ambiguous. Per the germline V gene, CDR1 is SGHDN and CDR2 is FVKESK. The CDR3 length is 13 residues. Trimming stripped 1 base from V and 5 bases from J, with 9 bases between. In nucleotides, the CDR3 is TGTGCCAGCAGCCAAGGTGGGGTTAACGAGCAGTACTTC. Protein sequence: CASSQGGVNEQYF.

The genes are TRBV7-3 and TRBJ2-1, with 9 bases fitting TRBD2. The germline CDR1 and CDR2 sequences are SGHTA and FQGTGA. This CDR3 is 15 amino acids long. V was pared by 5 bases and J by 8 bases, with 10 bases of the junction left unmatched. DNA for the CDR3: TGTGCCAGCAGCCGGGGACTAGCTAGTATCCATGAGCAGTTCTTC. As protein: CASSRGLASIHEQFF.

This clonotype turned up a few times. The V gene is TRBV7-9, the J gene TRBJ2-1, with TRBD2 matching over 13 bases. CDR3 length: 18 amino acids. Germline lookup yields CDR1 SEHNR and CDR2 FQNEAQ (reference sequence). After removal of 5 bases from V and 4 bases from J, the junction contained 11 bases not matched to a gene. CDR3 region: CASSPRTSGSASYNEQFF. The CDR3 region has the DNA TGTGCCAGCAGCCCGAGGACTAGCGGGAGTGCTTCTTACAATGAGCAGTTCTTC.

The CDR3, as DNA: TGTGCCAGCAGCCCAAACCCGGGGCTAACGGGAGAGCAGTACTTC. Translating it yields CASSPNPGLTGEQYF. The gene calls are TRBV7-2 and TRBJ2-5, with D perhaps matching TRBD2 (6 bases). The CDR3 totals 15 residues. Germline values: CDR1 SGHTA, CDR2 FQGNSA. V lost 5 bases to trimming and J lost 11 bases, with 24 bases between them.

Only a few counts were recorded for this clonotype. The V and J genes are TRBV29-1 and TRBJ1-1, with 9 bases matching TRBD1. The germline V gene encodes CDR1 SQVTM and CDR2 ANQGSEA. The CDR3 runs 12 residues. The V gene end was trimmed by 6 bases and the J gene end by 6 bases; junction bases not matched to a gene: 5. CDR3 sequence: CSVRRQGAEAFF. CDR3 nucleotide sequence: TGCAGCGTCCGCCGACAGGGGGCTGAAGCTTTCTTT.

This clonotype was seen a handful of times. The rearrangement links TRBV12-3 or TRBV12-4 to TRBJ1-2; D unresolved. Deletions cut 2 bases from V and 9 bases from J, with 13 bases between. This CDR3 is 13 amino acids long. The CDR3 DNA is TGTGCCAGCAGTTTACCCGCGGGAAATAGCTACACCTTC. Protein: CASSLPAGNSYTF.

The V call is TRBV20-1, the J call TRBJ1-1; tentative D call: TRBD1 (5 bases). The V gene's germline CDR1 is DFQATT and CDR2 SNEGSKA (reference sequence). This CDR3 has 16 residues. V lost 3 bases to trimming and J lost 0 bases, with 17 bases between them. The CDR3 reads CSARSTACFMNTEAFF. CDR3 DNA sequence: TGCAGTGCTAGGTCGACAGCCTGTTTTATGAACACTGAAGCTTTCTTT.

The rearrangement uses TRBV4-2 and TRBJ1-2, with a possible D match to TRBD1 (6 bases). The CDR3 is 15 amino acids. CDR1 and CDR2 (germline): LGHNA, YNFKEQ. The V end lost 2 bases, the J end lost 6 bases, and 16 bases lay between the germline ends. CDR3 amino acids: CASSQSNFRGDGYTF. CDR3 DNA sequence: TGTGCCAGCAGCCAATCTAATTTCAGGGGAGATGGCTACACCTTC.